This TCR beta chain was found in a study of cytomegalovirus exposure and HLA in healthy donors. Note on this clone: The target antigen is unknown.

Points from the study as a whole: In a later analysis, V- and J-gene trimming of beta chains associated with a DCLRE1C missense variant, replicated independently. Judged likely to be a sequencing artifact was a cluster of highly shared sequence variants.

Donors consisted of healthy bone marrow donors. 13 Jbeta primers and 60 Vbeta primers were used for the PCR. Measured with immunoSEQ multiplex PCR; TCRdb has only the in-frame clones, and not every one. Counted here are 150,000 to 200,000 clones, around 79% occurring once; the ten biggest clones make up 4.3%. This CDR3 spans 14 amino acids. CDR1 SNHLY and CDR2 FYNNEI come from the germline V gene. V was pared by 6 bases and J by 1 base, with 12 bases between. The clonotype was recovered from a man between 35 and 55 years old in good health and CMV-seronegative. The sample comprised PBMCs. This chain connects TRBV2 to TRBJ1-2; weak D call: TRBD1 (5 bases). The CDR3 coding sequence is TGTGCCAGCAGAGGAGACAGACTTAACTATGGCTACACCTTC. Protein sequence: CASRGDRLNYGYTF.